This TCR beta chain derives from a study of T cell responses to AZD1222 COVID-19 vaccine. Looking at the study overall: Recipients boosted at about 4 weeks or about 12 weeks are pooled.

The germline V gene encodes CDR1 LNHDA and CDR2 SQIVND (reference sequence). This CDR3 comprises 11 residues. The V and J ends lost 11 bases and 4 bases, in that order; junction bases with no gene match: 2. Assay used: immunoSEQ multiplex PCR; TCRdb lists only in-frame clones, some missing. The table includes about 170,000 clones, approximately 93% detected once. The genes are TRBV19 and TRBJ1-5, with 7 bases fitting TRBD1. The clonotype comes from an adult in good health. Sequences were derived from peripheral blood, sampled on day 0 of AZD1222 vaccination. CDR3 residues: CAAGGNQPQHF. The CDR3 coding sequence is TGTGCCGCAGGGGGAAATCAGCCCCAGCATTTT.